The TCR beta chain described here comes from a study of ipilimumab plus nivolumab after autologous stem cell transplantation. Study-wide background: A median of 8 nivolumab and 4 to 6 ipilimumab doses were given. The myeloma group: high-risk transplant-naive, or relapse within 3 years after first autologous transplant.

This clone was counted a few times. Checkpoint therapy with ipilimumab 1 mg/kg began 14 to 28 days after transplant. Only in-frame clones appear in the TCRdb table, and some are missing; sequencing was by immunoSEQ multiplex PCR. The top ten hold approximately 10% of the sample, which has over 10,000 clones, about 75% seen once. Per the germline V gene, CDR1 is MGHRA and CDR2 is YSYEKL. CDR3 length: 16 amino acids. With V trimmed by 6 bases and J by 6 bases, 13 bases remained unmatched. The chain is built from TRBV4-1 and TRBJ1-4, with 7 bases lining up with TRBD1. Specimen: PBMCs, collected in a trial of ipilimumab plus nivolumab as post-transplant consolidation. This receptor was identified in a male donor with multiple myeloma. The CDR3 nucleotides are TGCGCCAGCAGTCGACAGGGAAATCGAGTTGATGAAAAACTGTTTTTT. This codes for CASSRQGNRVDEKLFF.